The source of this T cell receptor beta chain is a study of blood T cell repertoires in COVID-19. As for the study in general: The United States, Italy and Spain were the sources of the acute and convalescent COVID-19 samples.

Original analysis: Amplification from reference gene primers served as the basis for estimated nucleated cell counts. Profiling relied on immunoSEQ multiplex PCR, and the TCRdb table lists in-frame clones only, not all of them. That table furnishes V, J and clone size, whereas the DNA furnished D and trimming. Altogether about 50,000 clones are present, 70% to 90% being singletons, with the ten largest covering around a sixth. This CDR3 comprises 14 residues. Germline V gene data show CDR1 as MGHRA and CDR2 as YSYEKL. V lost 4 bases and J lost 4; bases outside the gene matches: 6. The clonotype originates from a human donor in a cohort sampled during active COVID-19. The donor label of this sample is uncertain. The gene calls are TRBV4-1 and TRBJ2-7; 8 nucleotides match TRBD1. Sequences were obtained from peripheral blood. Here the CDR3 reads CASSLGQGGYEQYF. The DNA for the CDR3 is TGCGCCAGCAGCCTCGGACAGGGCGGATACGAGCAGTACTTC.